This T cell receptor (beta chain) emerged from a study of Ad26.COV2.S vaccination and SARS-CoV-2 variants. In the study overall: As a participant in COV1001, the donor was in the Ad26.COV2.S trial arm.

The count of this clone is one. What it binds is not known. Whole-study results and caveats: Analyses that measured TCR breadth and depth may have underestimated total T cell responses.

Some clones are missing from TCRdb's copy, which holds only in-frame ones; the method was immunoSEQ multiplex PCR. Here the sample spans just over 350,000 clones, around 83% being singletons. Regarding treatment: 19 received Ad26.COV2.S at low or high dose, single or two shots; 5 received placebo; per-sample allocation not given. Vaccine and placebo recipients were sampled on day 63 after the first injection. Ad26 vector vaccine expressed Wuhan-strain SARS-CoV-2 spike. Germline trimming cut 3 bases from V and 3 bases from J; bases unmatched to any gene: 5. The CDR3 extends over 16 amino acids. Per germline, CDR1 MGHDK and CDR2 SYGVNS.

The sequence was obtained from a person aged 18 to 65 who received the Ad26.COV2.S COVID-19 vaccine or a placebo. The starting material was peripheral blood, obtained in a trial of Ad26.COV2.S vaccine versus placebo. The V and J genes are TRBV25-1 and TRBJ2-2, with 9 bases identical to TRBD2. The CDR3 here is CASSDLAGRDTGELFF. DNA of the CDR3: TGTGCCAGCAGTGACCTAGCGGGAAGGGACACCGGGGAGCTGTTTTTT. Using reference TRBV25-1 and TRBJ2-2 for the parts outside the CDR3, the full variable domain is EADIYQTPRYLVIGTGKKITLECSQTMGHDKMYWYQQDPGMELHLIHYSYGVNSTEKGDLSSESTVSRIRTEHFPLTLESARPSHTSQYLCASSDLAGRDTGELFFGEGSRLTVL.